This T cell receptor beta chain was sequenced for a study of CD8 T cells in ankylosing spondylitis. As for this clonotype: Its specificity is not known.

Each CDR3 protein gets one entry after TCRdb re-called the 5' RACE reads with MiXCR. Of approximately 210,000 distinct CDR3 sequences listed, around 13% are singletons. Study-wide findings and caveats: In ankylosing spondylitis blood, a motif of roughly eight highly homologous TCR beta variants appeared characteristic. Clones linked to the disease showed a CD8+ phenotype. They occurred at relatively low frequencies in peripheral blood. Earlier literature documents some of the motif variants in reactive arthritis synovial fluid and blood.

The CDR3 totals 16 residues. V trimming: 0 bases; J trimming: 1 base; junction bases outside the gene matches: 6. Germline CDR1 MGHRA, CDR2 YSYEKL. V is TRBV4-1 and J is TRBJ2-7, with TRBD1 matching 7 bases. The sample was blood, either unsorted or a sorted T cell fraction (not recorded which). This clonotype originated in a male donor with ankylosing spondylitis or in good health (not recorded which). CDR3 DNA: TGCGCCAGCAGCCAAGATACCTACAGGGGATCCTACGAGCAGTACTTC. Its translation is CASSQDTYRGSYEQYF.